A selection of T cell receptor beta chains follows, all from one sample in a study of T cell repertoires in aging, cancer and after chemotherapy. TCRdb re-called the multiplex PCR reads through MiXCR, storing one row per CDR3 protein. The table records a few thousand distinct CDR3 sequences, about 24% of them present only once. The sample was blood. The receptors were sampled from a human donor with a solid tumor. The CDR3 runs from the conserved cysteine through the conserved F or W.

len	v_gene	j_gene	CDR3aa
15	TRBV5-4	TRBJ2-2	CASSTRGEGTGELFF
15	TRBV9	TRBJ2-5	CAIYGAGGYQETQYF
16	TRBV27	TRBJ2-3	CASSTDRGLYTDTQYF
17	TRBV5-1	TRBJ2-3	CASSLGLSSTSTDTQYF
15	TRBV6-5	TRBJ1-2	CASILTRDSRYGYTF
15	TRBV6-5	TRBJ1-3	CASVIYGLAGNTIYF
15	TRBV5-6	TRBJ1-3	CASSPDRASGNTIYF
17	TRBV4-2	TRBJ2-7	CASSQNGQLAGGTEQYF
17	TRBV20-1	TRBJ2-5	CSARGLARQGGAETQYF
13	TRBV19	TRBJ1-5	CASSLPGNQPQHF
14	TRBV20-1	TRBJ2-7	CSAKIPGAPYKQYF
16	TRBV4-2	TRBJ2-5	CASSQESSGNQETQYF
16	TRBV6-5	TRBJ2-5	CASSTTSSGGGKTQYF
13	TRBV10-3	TRBJ1-6	CAIRRDRNSPLHF
17	TRBV6-6	TRBJ2-5	CASSRTPGTGAQETQYF
15	TRBV6-5	TRBJ1-5	CASSQGGLYNQPQHF
15	TRBV12-3/TRBV12-4	TRBJ1-1	CASSLADIMNTEAFF
12	TRBV11-1	TRBJ2-2	CASSFRTGYLFF
13	TRBV7-9	TRBJ2-4	CASSLAGTNIQYF
13	TRBV4-2	TRBJ2-3	CASSQTSTDTQYF
13	TRBV20-1	TRBJ2-5	CSAFGLPQETQYF
14	TRBV20-1	TRBJ1-2	CSASGGNSVYGYTF
13	TRBV5-6	TRBJ1-2	CASSLPGRNGYTF
16	TRBV6-2/TRBV6-3	TRBJ2-2	CASGIRTGGETGELFF
13	TRBV29-1	TRBJ2-7	CSAEGSGGAEQYF
15	TRBV10-3	TRBJ1-6	CAIGKRDRGNSPLHF
13	TRBV19	TRBJ1-6	CASRGVNNSPLHF
13	TRBV9	TRBJ1-1	CASSVGANTEAFF
13	TRBV20-1	TRBJ2-7	CSASRTGGDEQYF
14	TRBV6-1	TRBJ2-7	CASRKGEDAHEQYF
12	TRBV6-6	TRBJ2-4	CASSRPRNIQYF
13	TRBV20-1	TRBJ1-2	CSATLGDYYGYTF
14	TRBV20-1	TRBJ2-3	CSAISGAGADTQYF
17	TRBV6-1	TRBJ2-5	CASSEPPGGGGGETQYF
15	TRBV30	TRBJ2-3	CAWNRGDSPTDTQYF
14	TRBV18	TRBJ2-7	CASSPGGSSYEQYF
13	TRBV6-5	TRBJ1-3	CATLGFSGNTIYF
19	TRBV27	TRBJ1-6	CASSPGRGTRDSYNSPLHF
14	TRBV5-6	TRBJ1-2	CASSLVVGGSGYTF
15	TRBV27	TRBJ2-3	CASSLDSLYTDTQYF
14	TRBV20-1	TRBJ2-1	CSAVDRKIYNEQFF
14	TRBV11-3	TRBJ2-3	CASSFTKGTDTQYF
19	TRBV6-2/TRBV6-3	TRBJ2-6	CASSFLPRQGAAGANVLTF
13	TRBV19	TRBJ2-1	CASSERGNHEQFF
14	TRBV6-5	TRBJ2-7	CASSYLDRSYEQYF
15	TRBV7-2	TRBJ1-5	CASSGRTGWDQPQHF
18	TRBV4-2	TRBJ2-7	CASSQERVGAFPSYEQYF
20	TRBV6-5	TRBJ2-1	CASSSEWDSQPGGVHNEQFF